The T cell receptor (beta chain) described here comes from a study of T cell responses to AZD1222 COVID-19 vaccine. Study-wide results and caveats: There were repertoire samples only from the period after the peak T cell response. Donors, mostly white British, included more females; clonal diversity was possibly underestimated. Only a handful of AZD1222 recipients, six or seven in all, had baseline seropositivity. Rises in breadth and depth of Spike-specific TCRs came after two AZD1222 doses.

Germline loops: CDR1 ENHRY, CDR2 SYGVKD. Trimming at V came to 5 bases and at J to 5 bases, leaving 2 bases not matched to a gene. The CDR3 covers 12 residues. Only in-frame clones appear in the TCRdb table, and some are missing; sequencing was by immunoSEQ multiplex PCR. The top ten hold more than 1.3% of the sample, which has 120,000 to 150,000 clones, about 91% seen once. A note on this clone: Antigen unknown.

This material consisted of peripheral blood, taken on day 0 of AZD1222 vaccination. This clonotype was sampled from an adult in good health. V and J are TRBV10-3 and TRBJ1-1, with 7 positions matching TRBD1. The CDR3 DNA is TGTGCCATCAGTAACAGGGGAACTGAAGCTTTCTTT. This codes for CAISNRGTEAFF.